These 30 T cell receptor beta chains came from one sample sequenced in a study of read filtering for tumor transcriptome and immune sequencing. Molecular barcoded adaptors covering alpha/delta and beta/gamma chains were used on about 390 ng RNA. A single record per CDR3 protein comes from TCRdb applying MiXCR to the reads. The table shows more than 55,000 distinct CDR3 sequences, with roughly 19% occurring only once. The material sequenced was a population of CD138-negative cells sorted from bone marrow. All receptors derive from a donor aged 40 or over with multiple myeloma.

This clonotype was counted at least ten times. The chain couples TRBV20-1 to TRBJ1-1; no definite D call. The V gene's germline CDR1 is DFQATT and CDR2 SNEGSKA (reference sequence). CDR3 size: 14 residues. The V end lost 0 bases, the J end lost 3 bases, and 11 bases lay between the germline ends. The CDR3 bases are TGCAGTGCTAGAGATCGATTTTTGGACACTGAAGCTTTCTTT. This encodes CSARDRFLDTEAFF.

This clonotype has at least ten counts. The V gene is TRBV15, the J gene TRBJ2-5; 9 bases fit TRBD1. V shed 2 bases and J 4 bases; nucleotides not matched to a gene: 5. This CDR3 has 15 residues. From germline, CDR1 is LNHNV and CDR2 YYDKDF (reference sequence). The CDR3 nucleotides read TGTGCCACCAGCAGACGGACAGGGGAATTAGAGACCCAGTACTTC. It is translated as CATSRRTGELETQYF.

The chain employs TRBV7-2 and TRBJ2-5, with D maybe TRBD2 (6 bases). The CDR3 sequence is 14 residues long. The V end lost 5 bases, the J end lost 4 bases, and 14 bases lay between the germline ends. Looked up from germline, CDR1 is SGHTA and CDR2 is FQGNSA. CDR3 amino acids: CASSPVTSRETQYF. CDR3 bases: TGTGCCAGCAGCCCAGTCACTAGCAGAGAGACCCAGTACTTC.

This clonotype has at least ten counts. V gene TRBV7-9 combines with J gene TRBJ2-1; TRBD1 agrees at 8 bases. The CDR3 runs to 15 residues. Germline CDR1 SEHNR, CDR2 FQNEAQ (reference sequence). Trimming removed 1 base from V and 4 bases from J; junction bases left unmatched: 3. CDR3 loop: CASSLVQGVYNEQFF. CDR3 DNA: TGTGCCAGCAGCTTAGTACAGGGGGTTTACAATGAGCAGTTCTTC.

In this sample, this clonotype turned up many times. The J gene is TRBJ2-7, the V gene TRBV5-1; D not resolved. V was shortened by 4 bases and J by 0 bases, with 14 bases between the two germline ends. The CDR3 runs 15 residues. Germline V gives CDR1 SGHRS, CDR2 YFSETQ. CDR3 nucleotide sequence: TGCGCCAGCAGCCACGCCGACGGAGCCTCCTACGAGCAGTACTTC. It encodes CASSHADGASYEQYF.

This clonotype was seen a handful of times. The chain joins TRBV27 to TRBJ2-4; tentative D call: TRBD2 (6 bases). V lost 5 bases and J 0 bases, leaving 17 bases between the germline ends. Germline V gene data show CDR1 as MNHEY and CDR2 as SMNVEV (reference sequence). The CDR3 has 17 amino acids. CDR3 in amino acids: CASSPYPRDSAKNIQYF. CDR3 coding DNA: TGTGCCAGCAGTCCGTACCCTCGGGACTCAGCCAAAAACATTCAGTACTTC.

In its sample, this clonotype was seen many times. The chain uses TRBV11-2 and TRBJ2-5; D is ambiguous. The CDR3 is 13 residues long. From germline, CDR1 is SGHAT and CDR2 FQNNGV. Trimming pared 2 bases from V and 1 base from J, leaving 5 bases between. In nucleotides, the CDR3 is TGTGCCAGCAGCTTATACAGCCAAGAGACCCAGTACTTC. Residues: CASSLYSQETQYF.

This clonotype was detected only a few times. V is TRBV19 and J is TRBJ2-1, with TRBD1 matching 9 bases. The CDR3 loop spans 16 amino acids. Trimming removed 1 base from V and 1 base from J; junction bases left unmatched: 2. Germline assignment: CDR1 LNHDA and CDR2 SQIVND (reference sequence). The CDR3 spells CASSIATGGSYNEQFF. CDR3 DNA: TGTGCCAGTAGTATAGCGACAGGGGGTTCCTACAATGAGCAGTTCTTC.

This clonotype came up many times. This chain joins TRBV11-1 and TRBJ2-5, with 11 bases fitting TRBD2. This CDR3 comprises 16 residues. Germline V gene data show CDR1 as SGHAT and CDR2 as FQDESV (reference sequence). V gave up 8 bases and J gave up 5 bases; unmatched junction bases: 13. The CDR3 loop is CASHPRGTSGGETQYF. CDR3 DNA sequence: TGTGCCAGCCACCCGCGCGGGACTAGCGGAGGGGAGACCCAGTACTTC.

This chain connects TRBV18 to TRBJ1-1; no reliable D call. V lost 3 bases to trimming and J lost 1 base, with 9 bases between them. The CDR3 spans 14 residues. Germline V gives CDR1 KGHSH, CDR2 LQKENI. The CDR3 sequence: CASSPATRNTEAFF. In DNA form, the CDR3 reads TGTGCCAGCTCACCGGCCACCCGGAACACTGAAGCTTTCTTT.

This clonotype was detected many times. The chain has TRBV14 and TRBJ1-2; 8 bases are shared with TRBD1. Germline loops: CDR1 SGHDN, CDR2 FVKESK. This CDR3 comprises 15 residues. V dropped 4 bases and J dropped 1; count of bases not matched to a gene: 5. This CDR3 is CASSPNRGNNYGYTF. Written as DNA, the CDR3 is TGTGCCAGCAGCCCGAACAGGGGGAATAACTATGGCTACACCTTC.

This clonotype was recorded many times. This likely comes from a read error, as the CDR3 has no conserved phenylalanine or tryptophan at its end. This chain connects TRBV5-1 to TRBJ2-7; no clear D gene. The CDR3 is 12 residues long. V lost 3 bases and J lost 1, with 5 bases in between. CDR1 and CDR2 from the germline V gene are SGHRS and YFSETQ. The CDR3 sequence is CASSSYSYEQYL. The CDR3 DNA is TGCGCCAGCAGCTCCTATTCCTACGAGCAGTACCTC.

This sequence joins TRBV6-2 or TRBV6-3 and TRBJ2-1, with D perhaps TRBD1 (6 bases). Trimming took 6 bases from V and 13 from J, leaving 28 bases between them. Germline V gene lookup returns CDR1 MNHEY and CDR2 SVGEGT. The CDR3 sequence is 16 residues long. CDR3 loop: CASSISQGFLSNGQFF. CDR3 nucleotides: TGTGCCAGCAGCATCTCCCAGGGGTTTTTATCCAATGGACAGTTCTTC.

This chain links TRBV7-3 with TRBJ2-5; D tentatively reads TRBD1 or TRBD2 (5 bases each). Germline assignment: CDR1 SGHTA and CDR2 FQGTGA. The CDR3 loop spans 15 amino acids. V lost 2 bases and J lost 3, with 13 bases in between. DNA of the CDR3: TGTGCCAGCAGCTTACTGGTCGGGGCGGAAGAGACCCAGTACTTC. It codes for CASSLLVGAEETQYF.

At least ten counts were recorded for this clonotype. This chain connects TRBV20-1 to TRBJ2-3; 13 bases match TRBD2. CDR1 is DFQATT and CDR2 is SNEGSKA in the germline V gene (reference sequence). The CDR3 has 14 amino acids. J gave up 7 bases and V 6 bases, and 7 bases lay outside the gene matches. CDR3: CSAETSGGANTQYF. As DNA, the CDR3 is TGCAGTGCCGAAACTAGCGGGGGGGCCAATACGCAGTATTTT.

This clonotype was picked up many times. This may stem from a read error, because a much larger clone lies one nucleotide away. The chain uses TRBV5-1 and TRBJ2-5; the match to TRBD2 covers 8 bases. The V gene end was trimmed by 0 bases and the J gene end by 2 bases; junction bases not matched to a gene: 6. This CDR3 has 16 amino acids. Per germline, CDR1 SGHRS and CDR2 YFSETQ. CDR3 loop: CASSLEVAGTQETQYF. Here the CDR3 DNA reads TGCGCCAGCAGCTTGGAGGTAGCGGGGACACAAGAGACCCAGTACTTC.

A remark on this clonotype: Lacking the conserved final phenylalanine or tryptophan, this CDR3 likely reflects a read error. The CDR3 loop is CASRPLAGGFGELFS. The CDR3 nucleotides read TGTGCCAGCAGGCCCTTAGCGGGAGGATTCGGGGAGCTGTTTTCT. The chain combines TRBV12-3 or TRBV12-4 with TRBJ2-2; the match to TRBD2 covers 10 bases. V trimming: 6 bases; J trimming: 7 bases; junction bases outside the gene matches: 8. CDR3 size: 15 residues.

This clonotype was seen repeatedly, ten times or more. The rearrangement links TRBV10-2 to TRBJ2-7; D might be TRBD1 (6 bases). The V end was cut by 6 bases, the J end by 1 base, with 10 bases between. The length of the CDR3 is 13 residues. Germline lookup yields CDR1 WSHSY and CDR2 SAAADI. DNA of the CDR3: TGCGCCAGCAGACAGGGACGGTCCTACGAGCAGTACTTC. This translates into CASRQGRSYEQYF.

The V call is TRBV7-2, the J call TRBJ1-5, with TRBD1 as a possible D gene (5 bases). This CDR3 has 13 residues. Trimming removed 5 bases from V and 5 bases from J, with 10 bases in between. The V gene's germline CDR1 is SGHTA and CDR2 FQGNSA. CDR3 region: CASSLIRDQPQHF. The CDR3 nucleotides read TGTGCCAGCAGCCTTATCAGGGATCAGCCCCAGCATTTT. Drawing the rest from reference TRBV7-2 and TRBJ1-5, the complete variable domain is GAGVSQSPSNKVTEKGKDVELRCDPISGHTALYWYRQSLGQGLEFLIYFQGNSAPDKSGLPSDRFSAERTGGSVSTLTIQRTQQEDSAVYLCASSLIRDQPQHFGDGTRLSIL.

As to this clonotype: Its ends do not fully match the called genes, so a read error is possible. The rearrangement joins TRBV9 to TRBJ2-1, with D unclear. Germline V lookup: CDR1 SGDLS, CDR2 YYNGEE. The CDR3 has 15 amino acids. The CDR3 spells CASSSAGPAYSEQFF. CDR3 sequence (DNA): TGTGCCAGCAGTTCGGCTGGACCAGCCTACAGTGAGCAGTTCTTC.

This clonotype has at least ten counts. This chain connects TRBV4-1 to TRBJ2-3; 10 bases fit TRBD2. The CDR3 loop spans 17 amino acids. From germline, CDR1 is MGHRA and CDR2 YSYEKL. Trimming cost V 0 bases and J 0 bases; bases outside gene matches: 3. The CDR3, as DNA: TGCGCCAGCAGCCAAGACACTAGCGGGGCTAGCACAGATACGCAGTATTTT. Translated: CASSQDTSGASTDTQYF.

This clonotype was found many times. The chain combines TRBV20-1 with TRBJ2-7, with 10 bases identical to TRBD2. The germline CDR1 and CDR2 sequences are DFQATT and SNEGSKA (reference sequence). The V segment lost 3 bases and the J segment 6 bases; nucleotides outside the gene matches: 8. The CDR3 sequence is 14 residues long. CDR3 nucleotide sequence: TGCAGTGCTAGCCCAACGGGACTAGCGCGCGAGCAGTACTTC. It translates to CSASPTGLAREQYF.

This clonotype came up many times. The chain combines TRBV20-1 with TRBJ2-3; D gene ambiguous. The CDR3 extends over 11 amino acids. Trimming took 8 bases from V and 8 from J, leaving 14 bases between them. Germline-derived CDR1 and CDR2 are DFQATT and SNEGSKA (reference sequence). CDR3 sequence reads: CSPKETPTQYF. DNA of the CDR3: TGCAGTCCTAAAGAGACCCCTACGCAGTATTTT.

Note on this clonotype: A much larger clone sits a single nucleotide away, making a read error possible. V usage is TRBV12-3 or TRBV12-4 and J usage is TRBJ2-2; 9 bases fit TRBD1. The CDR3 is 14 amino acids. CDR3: CASSRQGDTGGLFF. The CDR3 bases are TGTGCCAGCAGTAGACAGGGGGACACCGGGGGGCTGTTTTTT.

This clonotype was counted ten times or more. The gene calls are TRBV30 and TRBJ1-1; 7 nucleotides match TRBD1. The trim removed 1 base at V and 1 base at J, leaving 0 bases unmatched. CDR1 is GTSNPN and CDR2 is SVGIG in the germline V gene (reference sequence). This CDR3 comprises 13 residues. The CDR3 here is CAWSGQGNTEAFF. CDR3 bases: TGTGCCTGGAGTGGACAGGGGAACACTGAAGCTTTCTTT.

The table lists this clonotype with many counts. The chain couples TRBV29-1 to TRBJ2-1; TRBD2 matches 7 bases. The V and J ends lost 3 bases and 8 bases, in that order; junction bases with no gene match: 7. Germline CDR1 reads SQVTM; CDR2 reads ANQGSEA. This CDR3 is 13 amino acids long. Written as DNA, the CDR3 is TGCAGCGTTGATACTGTTAGCGGGTATGAGCAGTTCTTC. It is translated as CSVDTVSGYEQFF.

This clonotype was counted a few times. The CDR3 nucleotides are TGTGCCAGCAGGCTACTAGCGGGTGCCTACGAGCAGTACTTC. Protein sequence: CASRLLAGAYEQYF. The chain has TRBV12-3 or TRBV12-4 and TRBJ2-7, with TRBD2 matching 9 bases. V gave up 6 bases and J gave up 2 bases; unmatched junction bases: 5. The CDR3 has 14 amino acids.

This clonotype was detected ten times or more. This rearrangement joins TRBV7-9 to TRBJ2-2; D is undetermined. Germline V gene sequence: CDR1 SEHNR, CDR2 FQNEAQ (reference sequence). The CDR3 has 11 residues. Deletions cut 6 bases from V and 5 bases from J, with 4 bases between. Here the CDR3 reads CASSHTGELFF. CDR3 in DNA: TGTGCCAGCAGTCATACCGGGGAGCTGTTTTTT.

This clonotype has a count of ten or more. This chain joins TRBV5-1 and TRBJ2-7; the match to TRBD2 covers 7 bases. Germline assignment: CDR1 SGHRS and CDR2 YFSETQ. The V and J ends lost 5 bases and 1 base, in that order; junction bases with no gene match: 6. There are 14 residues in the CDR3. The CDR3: CASREREQSYEQYF. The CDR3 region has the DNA TGCGCCAGCAGAGAGCGGGAACAGTCCTACGAGCAGTACTTC.

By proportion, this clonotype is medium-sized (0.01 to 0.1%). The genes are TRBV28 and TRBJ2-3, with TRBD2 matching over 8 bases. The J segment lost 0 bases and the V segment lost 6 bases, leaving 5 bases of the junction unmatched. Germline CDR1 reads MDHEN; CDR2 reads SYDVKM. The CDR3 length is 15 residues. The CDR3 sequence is CASSGLADSTDTQYF. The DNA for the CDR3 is TGTGCCAGCAGCGGACTAGCTGACAGCACAGATACGCAGTATTTT.